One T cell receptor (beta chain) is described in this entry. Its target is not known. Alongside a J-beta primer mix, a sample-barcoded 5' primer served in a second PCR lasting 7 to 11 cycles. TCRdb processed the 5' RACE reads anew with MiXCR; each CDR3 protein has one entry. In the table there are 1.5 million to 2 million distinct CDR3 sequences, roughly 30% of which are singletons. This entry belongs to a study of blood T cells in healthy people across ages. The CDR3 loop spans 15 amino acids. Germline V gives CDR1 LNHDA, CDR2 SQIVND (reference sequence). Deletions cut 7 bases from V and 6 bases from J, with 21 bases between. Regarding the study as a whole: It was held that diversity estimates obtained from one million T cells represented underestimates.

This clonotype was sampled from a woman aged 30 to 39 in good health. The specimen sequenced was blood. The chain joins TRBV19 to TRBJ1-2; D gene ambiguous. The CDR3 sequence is CASTLLALTGHGYTF. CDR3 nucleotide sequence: TGTGCCAGTACTCTTTTGGCACTCACTGGGCATGGCTACACCTTC. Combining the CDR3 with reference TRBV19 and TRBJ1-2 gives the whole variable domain DGGITQSPKYLFRKEGQNVTLSCEQNLNHDAMYWYRQDPGQGLRLIYYSQIVNDFQKGDIAEGYSVSREKKESFPLTVTSAQKNPTAFYLCASTLLALTGHGYTFGSGTRLTVV.